The 14 T cell receptor beta chains presented below share a single source sample, sequenced in a study of molecular identifiers for immune sequencing clone quantification. Each CDR3 protein is one row after TCRdb ran MiXCR on the PCR reads. The data show under 600,000 distinct CDR3 sequences, about 20% seen once. The sample comprised naive CD8+ T cells from blood, with Jurkat cell RNA spiked in. Noted subset: FACS-sorted CD8+CD4-CCR7+CD45RA+ naive T cells. The receptor source for this set is a human donor in good health. Some libraries in this study had Jurkat cell RNA spiked in.

The table lists this clonotype with many counts. V usage is TRBV29-1 and J usage is TRBJ2-3, with unresolved D. Germline CDR1 and CDR2: SQVTM and ANQGSEA. Trimming pared 8 bases from V and 1 base from J, leaving 10 bases between. CDR3 size: 12 residues. CDR3 DNA sequence: TGCAGCCAGCGTAGGGGCACAGATACGCAGTATTTT. This translates into CSQRRGTDTQYF.

This clonotype came up once. CDR3 region: CASSLHHNEQFF. The DNA for the CDR3 is TGTGCCAGCAGCTTACATCACAATGAGCAGTTCTTC. The chain links TRBV11-2 to TRBJ2-1; D is ambiguous. The germline gives CDR1 SGHAT, CDR2 FQNNGV. The CDR3 extends over 12 amino acids. With 2 bases removed from V and 5 bases from J, the gap between germline ends came to 4 bases.

To note about this clonotype: A much larger clone lies one base from this, so it may be a read error. The rearrangement uses TRBV7-6 and TRBJ2-6, with D possibly matching TRBD1 (5 bases). The CDR3 extends over 15 amino acids. Germline loops: CDR1 SGHVS, CDR2 FNYEAQ. CDR3 sequence (DNA): TGTGCCAGCAGCTTAACCGACTCTGGGGCCAACGCCCTGACTTTC. Translated: CASSLTDSGANALTF.

Many counts were recorded for this clonotype. The V and J genes are TRBV12-3 or TRBV12-4 and TRBJ1-5, with unresolved D. V was pared by 6 bases and J by 6 bases, with 15 bases between. The CDR3 has 14 residues. CDR3 residues: CASSPFDPRQPQHF. The CDR3 DNA sequence: TGTGCCAGCAGCCCCTTCGACCCCCGTCAGCCCCAGCATTTT.

This clonotype was counted once. A clone one base away is much larger, so this may be a read error. This CDR3 is missing its conserved last phenylalanine or tryptophan, likely due to a read error. This rearrangement joins TRBV4-3 to TRBJ2-2; D might be TRBD1 (7 bases). Germline V gene sequence: CDR1 LGHNA, CDR2 YSLEER. CDR3 size: 20 residues. With 0 bases removed from V and 5 bases from J, the gap between germline ends came to 25 bases. The CDR3 nucleotides read TGCGCCAGCAGCCAAGATCTACTACTGGCAGGGGGGTCGGAGACCGGGGAGCTGTTTCTT. Translated, it gives CASSQDLLLAGGSETGELFL.

This clonotype was observed at least ten times. The chain couples TRBV6-2 or TRBV6-3 to TRBJ1-1; D remains ambiguous. Germline loops: CDR1 MNHEY, CDR2 SVGEGT. The V gene lost 8 bases and the J gene lost 3 bases, with 13 bases spanning the gap. The CDR3 sequence is 13 residues long. The DNA for the CDR3 is TGTGCCAGCTTGGGGATAGCGGACACTGAAGCTTTCTTT. Protein product: CASLGIADTEAFF.

V and J are TRBV11-2 and TRBJ2-1, with TRBD2 as a possible D gene (6 bases). This CDR3 contains 13 residues. The V end was cut by 5 bases, the J end by 6 bases, with 11 bases between. Germline values: CDR1 SGHAT, CDR2 FQNNGV. The CDR3 loop is CASSRLERNEQFF. The CDR3 bases are TGTGCCAGCAGCCGACTAGAGCGCAATGAGCAGTTCTTC.

In this sample, this clonotype turned up a few times. The gene calls are TRBV12-3 or TRBV12-4 and TRBJ2-5, with a possible D match to TRBD1 (5 bases). The CDR3 runs to 14 residues. Trimming shortened V by 6 bases and J by 5 bases, and 16 bases separated the two germline ends. Here the CDR3 DNA reads TGTGCCAGCAGCCTTCCCCTCCAGGGTGAGACCCAGTACTTC. Translating it yields CASSLPLQGETQYF.

This clonotype was recorded many times. V usage is TRBV20-1 and J usage is TRBJ2-7; 12 nucleotides agree with TRBD1. The CDR3 is made up of 18 amino acids. With 5 bases clipped from V and 1 base from J, the junction kept 15 bases outside the gene matches. Germline CDR1 reads DFQATT; CDR2 reads SNEGSKA (reference sequence). DNA for the CDR3: TGCAGTGCTCGGGACAGGGGGCCCAGCGGGGGGCCGTCCTACGAGCAGTACTTC. Translation gives CSARDRGPSGGPSYEQYF.

There are a few counts of this clonotype. The chain is built from TRBV12-3 or TRBV12-4 and TRBJ2-3; D is perhaps TRBD1 (5 bases). The CDR3 runs to 14 residues. The germline V and J ends were trimmed by 6 bases and 0 bases, with 10 bases remaining between them. The CDR3 protein is CASSPQASTDTQYF. The CDR3 region has the DNA TGTGCCAGCAGCCCACAGGCCAGCACAGATACGCAGTATTTT.

The rearrangement links TRBV11-2 to TRBJ2-1; 9 nucleotides agree with TRBD1. The germline V gene has CDR1 SGHAT and CDR2 FQNNGV. After removal of 6 bases from V and 8 bases from J, the junction contained 8 bases not matched to a gene. The CDR3 consists of 14 residues. The CDR3 DNA reads TGTGCCAGCAGATCGGGACAGGGTATCGATGAGCAGTTCTTC. Protein sequence: CASRSGQGIDEQFF. Full variable domain (remainder filled in from reference TRBV11-2 and TRBJ2-1): EAGVAQSPRYKIIEKRQSVAFWCNPISGHATLYWYQQILGQGPKLLIQFQNNGVVDDSQLPKDRFSAERLKGVDSTLKIQPAKLEDSAVYLCASRSGQGIDEQFFGPGTRLTVL.

This rearrangement joins TRBV9 to TRBJ2-2; 7 bases agree with TRBD2. CDR1 and CDR2 (germline): SGDLS, YYNGEE. This CDR3 contains 15 residues. V gave up 2 bases and J gave up 6 bases; unmatched junction bases: 7. The CDR3 DNA reads TGTGCCAGCAGCGTCGGGACTACGGGGGCCGGGGAGCTGTTTTTT. It is translated as CASSVGTTGAGELFF.

In its sample, this clonotype was seen many times. The chain combines TRBV9 with TRBJ2-5, with 9 bases that match TRBD1. V was pared by 4 bases and J by 1 base, with 8 bases of the junction left unmatched. CDR3 length: 16 amino acids. The germline CDR1 and CDR2 sequences are SGDLS and YYNGEE. The CDR3 sequence: CASSLPGQGIQETQYF. The CDR3 DNA sequence: TGTGCCAGCAGCCTGCCCGGACAGGGGATCCAAGAGACCCAGTACTTC. The entire variable domain, with the rest obtained from reference TRBV9 and TRBJ2-5, is as follows: DSGVTQTPKHLITATGQRVTLRCSPRSGDLSVYWYQQSLDQGLQFLIQYYNGEERAKGNILERFSAQQFPDLHSELNLSSLELGDSALYFCASSLPGQGIQETQYFGPGTRLLVL.

In its sample, this clonotype was seen a few times. The chain recombines TRBV3-1 with TRBJ1-1; 7 nucleotides align to TRBD1. J was trimmed by 4 bases and V by 0 bases; bases with no gene match: 5. The CDR3 loop spans 15 amino acids. The germline V gene encodes CDR1 LGHDT and CDR2 YNNKEL (reference sequence). In DNA form, the CDR3 reads TGTGCCAGCAGCCAAGATACAGGGGTGTCCACTGAAGCTTTCTTT. This translates into CASSQDTGVSTEAFF.